This T cell receptor (beta chain) was captured in a study of Tregs in tolerant kidney transplant recipients (dated by TCRdb to the late 2010s). About the full investigation: The transplants used related donors with nonmyeloablative bone marrow transplantation, and mixed chimerism in the human trials was transient. The study used TCRbeta sequencing to identify donor-specific regulatory T cells before combined kidney and bone marrow transplantation, then tracked those cells after transplant.

Of note for this clone: Its specific antigen is unknown. The sample holds no much larger clone one base away, and base qualities are not on file.

Broad study findings and their caveats: Donor-specific Treg expansion was found to exceed global Treg expansion in tolerant patients, suggesting antigen-driven rather than nonspecific expansion. PCR primers changed over time for some patients, so nucleotide-level comparison across those patients' samples was not possible. Because only a small number of patients were included, the study had limitations, and the results will need to be validated in larger populations as well as under other immunosuppression protocols. Expanding Tregs with activated donor B cells appeared to identify the most biologically relevant and donor-specific TCRbeta repertoire. Although technical replication error seemed to be minimal, the question of biological reproducibility was not addressed directly.

The meaning of the sample's time point label: blood sample drawn before combined kidney and bone marrow transplant. Unstimulated Tregs (CD4+CD25+CD127-), CD4+ non-Tregs (CD4+CD25-), CD4 and CD8 cells were FACS-sorted from thawed PBMCs. Prior to Treg sorting, thawed PBMCs were rested overnight at 37 degrees C with 200 IU/ml IL-2. Patients were 4 combined kidney and bone marrow transplant recipients from the ITN036ST trial, and only these trial subjects had samples available. Healthy control blood was processed to PBMCs by Ficoll density gradient and cryopreserved, and patient PBMCs were collected before and after transplant. The CDR3, from cysteine to phenylalanine, totals 15 residues. Left in the record is the CDR3 DNA by itself, 45 bases read in frame from the first base. The germline V gene sets CDR1 to SGHTA and CDR2 to FQGNSA. V and J are truncated by 5 bases and 6 bases respectively, leaving an intervening sequence of 16 bases.

Genomic DNA was extracted from sorted cells with the QIAGEN DNeasy Blood and Tissue Kit for TCRbeta CDR3 sequencing. High-throughput TCRbeta CDR3 sequencing was carried out commercially through immunoSEQ, with PCR amplification with bias correction and internal controls included. The original methods were these. A unique productive TCRbeta sequence was defined by the CDR3 nucleotide sequence when primers matched, and otherwise by the CDR3 amino acid sequence together with the Vbeta and Jbeta genes. To correct for sorting error, sequences found in more than one sorted population at a frequency ratio of 2:1 or less were discarded, and the remaining shared sequences were assigned to the population with the higher frequency. Donor-reactive sequences were defined as at least 5-fold expanded in CFSE-low cells versus unstimulated cells, with frequency of at least 0.01% in CFSE-low cells. Repertoire divergence was quantified by Jensen-Shannon divergence calculated from the top 100 TCRbeta sequences ranked by frequency. For samples with multiple sequencing runs, sorting error was corrected separately for each run before the runs were pooled. TCRdb provides this immuneACCESS table in a form limited to in-frame rearrangements. Some clones are lacking; in checked studies, under half of them reflect an unresolved V gene, and why the rest are absent is not known. V, J and clone size are those of that table, while D and trimming were read from the DNA. This sample lists over 50,000 clones; 80% to 90% were detected once. About 2% of the sample goes to the ten largest clones.

The chain couples TRBV7-2 to TRBJ1-4; the best D guess is TRBD1, with 6 bases matching. The input for sequencing was Tregs from blood, taken before the transplant. The sequence derives from a human donor who received a combined kidney and bone marrow transplant. CDR3 protein: CASSLQGRGDEKLFF. The sequence in DNA is TGTGCCAGCAGCCTTCAAGGCAGGGGTGATGAAAAACTGTTTTTT.